The 25 T cell receptor beta chains presented below share a single source sample, sequenced in a study of cytomegalovirus exposure and HLA in healthy donors. PCR was performed using 60 Vbeta and 13 Jbeta primers. Method: immunoSEQ multiplex PCR; TCRdb's copy keeps in-frame clones and lacks some. The data contain about 90,000 clones, around 62% of them seen just once; the ten biggest clones take up roughly 6%. Sequencing was done on a sample of PBMCs. These receptors originate from a woman in her twenties or thirties in good health and CMV-seropositive.

The chain couples TRBV5-6 to TRBJ2-2, with 7 bases aligning to TRBD1. Trimming removed 4 bases from V and 0 bases from J; junction bases left unmatched: 3. CDR1 is SGHDT and CDR2 is YYEEEE in the germline V gene. CDR3 size: 15 residues. The CDR3 DNA is TGTGCCAGCAGCCCGGGACAGACGAACACCGGGGAGCTGTTTTTT. Translation gives CASSPGQTNTGELFF. Supplemented by reference TRBV5-6 and TRBJ2-2, the full variable domain reads DAGVTQSPTHLIKTRGQQVTLRCSPKSGHDTVSWYQQALGQGPQFIFQYYEEEERQRGNFPDRFSGHQFPNYSSELNVNALLLGDSALYLCASSPGQTNTGELFFGEGSRLTVL.

The gene calls are TRBV27 and TRBJ1-2; D possibly corresponds to TRBD1 (5 bases). Germline V lookup: CDR1 MNHEY, CDR2 SMNVEV (reference sequence). Trimming pared 6 bases from V and 6 bases from J, leaving 14 bases between. The CDR3 extends over 13 amino acids. The CDR3 bases are TGTGCCAGCAGATATAAGGGGATGAATGGCTACACCTTC. It codes for CASRYKGMNGYTF.

This clone was counted a few times. The genes are TRBV6-5 and TRBJ1-1; no clear D. The CDR3 covers 14 residues. CDR1 is MNHEY, CDR2 SVGAGI, per germline. V was pared by 0 bases and J by 1 base, with 6 bases between. The chain's CDR3 is CASSYSAGNTEAFF. Written as DNA, the CDR3 is TGTGCCAGCAGTTACTCTGCAGGGAACACTGAAGCTTTCTTT.

This clone has only a few counts. The CDR3 here is CSVGQGAWEQFF. For the CDR3, the DNA is TGCAGCGTCGGACAGGGGGCGTGGGAGCAGTTCTTC. This chain uses TRBV29-1 with TRBJ2-1, with 11 nucleotides matching TRBD1. Germline loops: CDR1 SQVTM, CDR2 ANQGSEA. The CDR3 sequence is 12 residues long. V shed 6 bases and J 10 bases; nucleotides not matched to a gene: 5.

This clone was detected a few times. The rearrangement joins TRBV18 to TRBJ2-5; a possible D gene is TRBD2 (5 bases). CDR3 length equals 14 residues. V was trimmed by 1 base and J by 1 base, leaving 7 bases between them. Germline lookup yields CDR1 KGHSH and CDR2 LQKENI. This chain's CDR3 is CASSPQRAQETQYF. The CDR3 coding sequence is TGTGCCAGCTCACCACAGAGGGCCCAAGAGACCCAGTACTTC.

This sequence joins TRBV6-1 and TRBJ1-2, with D possibly TRBD1 on 5 matching bases. From germline, CDR1 is MNHNS and CDR2 SASEGT. V lost 7 bases and J lost 6, with 21 bases in between. The CDR3 spans 15 residues. The CDR3 DNA reads as TGTGCCAGCACCCAAATTGGGGGGACGGGGGATGGCTACACCTTC. Its translation: CASTQIGGTGDGYTF.

V usage is TRBV11-2 and J usage is TRBJ2-1; 10 bases fit TRBD2. CDR3 length equals 12 residues. Germline CDR1 is SGHAT and CDR2 is FQNNGV. V lost 4 bases and J lost 14; bases outside the gene matches: 5. CDR3 in amino acids: CASSSSGGAKFF. The CDR3 DNA is TGTGCCAGCAGCTCAAGCGGGGGGGCTAAGTTCTTC.

The chain has TRBV9 and TRBJ2-7; D not certain. Between the trimmed V and J ends, which lost 4 bases and 2 bases, there was a span of 10 bases. The CDR3 runs 13 residues. The germline gives CDR1 SGDLS, CDR2 YYNGEE. CDR3 sequence: CASSPRTTYEQYF. The CDR3 DNA reads as TGTGCCAGCAGCCCCCGCACAACCTACGAGCAGTACTTC.

The genes are TRBV5-1 and TRBJ2-7, with D tentatively TRBD2 (6 bases). CDR3 length: 17 residues. V was cut by 0 bases and J by 7 bases, with 23 bases left in between. Germline loops: CDR1 SGHRS, CDR2 YFSETQ. The CDR3 region is CASSLAFARGGSQEQYF. CDR3 DNA sequence: TGCGCCAGCAGCTTGGCCTTCGCGCGGGGTGGCTCTCAGGAGCAGTACTTC. Full variable domain (outside the CDR3, taken from reference TRBV5-1 and TRBJ2-7): KAGVTQTPRYLIKTRGQQVTLSCSPISGHRSVSWYQQTPGQGLQFLFEYFSETQRNKGNFPGRFSGRQFSNSRSEMNVSTLELGDSALYLCASSLAFARGGSQEQYFGPGTRLTVT.

The chain recombines TRBV19 with TRBJ1-1; tentatively, D is TRBD1 (5 bases). V dropped 4 bases and J dropped 4 bases, with 10 bases sitting between them. This CDR3 is built from 13 residues. Germline assignment: CDR1 LNHDA and CDR2 SQIVND (reference sequence). The CDR3 loop is CASSTGLGTEAFF. The CDR3 region has the DNA TGTGCCAGTAGTACAGGGCTGGGCACTGAAGCTTTCTTT. The complete variable domain, with remaining parts taken from reference TRBV19 and TRBJ1-1, reads DGGITQSPKYLFRKEGQNVTLSCEQNLNHDAMYWYRQDPGQGLRLIYYSQIVNDFQKGDIAEGYSVSREKKESFPLTVTSAQKNPTAFYLCASSTGLGTEAFFGQGTRLTVV.

The chain employs TRBV5-1 and TRBJ2-5; 8 bases line up with TRBD1. The J call may be faulty, since TRBJ2-7 better matches the DNA end. Germline CDR1 and CDR2: SGHRS and YFSETQ. The CDR3 spans 14 residues. CDR3 residues: CASSLQGDSYEQYF. CDR3 DNA sequence: TGCGCCAGCAGTTTACAGGGGGACTCCTACGAGCAGTACTTC.

J is TRBJ1-3 and V is TRBV2; a possible D gene is TRBD1 (6 bases). The V end was cut by 3 bases, the J end by 2 bases, with 11 bases between. CDR1 and CDR2 (germline): SNHLY, FYNNEI. This CDR3 region has 15 residues. The CDR3 sequence: CASSDRGATGNTIYF. The DNA for the CDR3 is TGTGCCAGCAGTGACAGGGGAGCGACTGGAAACACCATATATTTT.

CDR3 region: CASSLWDRRSYEQYF. The CDR3 DNA follows: TGTGCCAGCAGCCTATGGGACAGGAGATCCTACGAGCAGTACTTC. This chain connects TRBV7-9 to TRBJ2-5; 8 bases map to TRBD1. The DNA end is a closer match to TRBJ2-7, so the J assignment may be wrong. The CDR3 is 15 residues long. Per the germline V gene, CDR1 is SEHNR and CDR2 is FQNEAQ (reference sequence).

This clone turned up a few times. The chain carries TRBV30 and TRBJ2-5; D perhaps matches TRBD1 (5 bases). With the DNA end fitting TRBJ2-7 better, the J assignment may be wrong. Germline V gene data show CDR1 as GTSNPN and CDR2 as SVGIG (reference sequence). CDR3 length equals 14 residues. This CDR3 reads CAWSVQASRYEQYF. Here the CDR3 DNA reads TGTGCCTGGAGTGTACAGGCGTCGCGGTACGAGCAGTACTTC.

V gene TRBV7-9 combines with J gene TRBJ1-4; D ambiguous. The ends were cut back, 5 bases at V and 6 bases at J, with 13 bases in the middle. CDR1 and CDR2 (germline): SEHNR, FQNEAQ (reference sequence). The CDR3 totals 14 residues. CDR3 residues: CASSGQAIDEKLFF. CDR3 DNA sequence: TGTGCCAGCAGCGGCCAGGCTATCGATGAAAAACTGTTTTTT.

The CDR3 reads CASSAQRGVNYEQYF. The DNA of the CDR3 is TGTGCCAGCAGTGCTCAGCGGGGAGTAAACTACGAGCAGTACTTC. The J gene is TRBJ2-7, the V gene TRBV2, with 7 bases lining up with TRBD2. Trimming at V came to 4 bases and at J to 3 bases, leaving 9 bases not matched to a gene. The CDR3 runs 15 residues. Germline assignment: CDR1 SNHLY and CDR2 FYNNEI.

The gene calls are TRBV29-1 and TRBJ2-1, with no clear D. Trimming shortened V by 6 bases and J by 5 bases, and 11 bases separated the two germline ends. The CDR3 contains 12 residues. Germline assignment: CDR1 SQVTM and CDR2 ANQGSEA. CDR3 nucleotides: TGCAGCGTCGTCCGGTCCAACAATGAGCAGTTCTTC. Its protein product is CSVVRSNNEQFF.

This chain links TRBV4-1 with TRBJ2-5; 8 nucleotides match TRBD2. CDR1 MGHRA and CDR2 YSYEKL come from the germline V gene. The CDR3 runs 16 residues. V was pared by 0 bases and J by 5 bases, with 8 bases of the junction left unmatched. CDR3 sequence: CASSQDRGLGAETQYF. The DNA for the CDR3 is TGCGCCAGCAGCCAAGACCGGGGACTAGGGGCGGAGACCCAGTACTTC.

The chain recombines TRBV5-1 with TRBJ2-5, with D possibly TRBD1 on 5 matching bases. Germline V gene lookup returns CDR1 SGHRS and CDR2 YFSETQ. The CDR3 covers 13 residues. With 3 bases removed from V and 4 bases from J, the gap between germline ends came to 10 bases. CDR3 coding DNA: TGCGCCAGCAGCTCGGACATTGGAGAGACCCAGTACTTC. Its protein is CASSSDIGETQYF.

In DNA form, the CDR3 reads TGTGCCAGCAGCGCCCGTGGGGGGGGCAGGACCTACAATGAGCAGTTCTTC. Amino acid sequence: CASSARGGGRTYNEQFF. The chain is built from TRBV7-2 and TRBJ2-1; weak D call: TRBD2 (7 bases). Deletions cut 5 bases from V and 2 bases from J, with 19 bases between. Germline CDR1 reads SGHTA; CDR2 reads FQGNSA. This CDR3 comprises 17 residues.

The CDR3, as DNA: TGCGCCAGCAGCCGCTTCTCCTTGCGGGACAGAACCTACGAGCAGTACTTC. This translates into CASSRFSLRDRTYEQYF. J is TRBJ2-7 and V is TRBV4-1; D possibly corresponds to TRBD1 (7 bases). The CDR3 runs to 17 residues. V dropped 4 bases and J dropped 2 bases, with 21 bases sitting between them. CDR1 and CDR2 from the germline V gene are MGHRA and YSYEKL.

In this sample, this clone turned up a few times. V usage is TRBV13 and J usage is TRBJ2-7; D may be TRBD1 (5 bases). From germline, CDR1 is PRHDT and CDR2 FYEKMQ (reference sequence). This CDR3 contains 15 residues. The germline V and J ends were trimmed by 5 bases and 2 bases, with 16 bases remaining between them. Here the CDR3 reads CASSQGWGNTYEQYF. CDR3 nucleotides: TGTGCCAGCAGCCAGGGATGGGGAAACACCTACGAGCAGTACTTC.

This clone was picked up one time. The chain employs TRBV7-9 and TRBJ2-3; D uncertain. CDR3 length: 10 residues. CDR1 and CDR2 from the germline V gene are SEHNR and FQNEAQ (reference sequence). The V end was cut by 10 bases, the J end by 2 bases, with 4 bases between. CDR3 loop: CAINTDTQYF. The CDR3 bases are TGTGCCATCAACACAGATACGCAGTATTTT.

In its sample, this clone was seen a few times. This chain connects TRBV4-1 to TRBJ2-1; 14 nucleotides align to TRBD2. V shed 4 bases and J 5 bases; nucleotides not matched to a gene: 7. From germline, CDR1 is MGHRA and CDR2 YSYEKL. The CDR3 is made up of 17 amino acids. The CDR3 nucleotides read TGCGCCAGCAGCCTCCAGACTAGCGGGGGGGCTAACAATGAGCAGTTCTTC. It specifies CASSLQTSGGANNEQFF.

The chain links TRBV27 to TRBJ1-2; TRBD1 matches at 10 bases. Unmatched junction bases numbered 12, after V lost 2 bases and J lost 3 bases. CDR1 and CDR2 (germline): MNHEY, SMNVEV (reference sequence). The CDR3 is made up of 18 amino acids. In DNA, the CDR3 is TGTGCCAGCAGTTTAAGCCCTCGGACAGGGGGTTATCACTATGGCTACACCTTC. Amino acids: CASSLSPRTGGYHYGYTF.